This is a list of T cell receptor beta chains from one sample in a study of Ad26.COV2.S vaccination and SARS-CoV-2 variants. Repertoires were generated with immunoSEQ multiplex PCR, while TCRdb's copy carries only in-frame clones and drops some. The data show roughly 350,000 clones, with roughly 90% seen just once and around 5% held by the top ten. The material was peripheral blood, obtained in a trial of Ad26.COV2.S vaccine versus placebo. All receptors derive from a person aged 18 to 59 who received the Ad26.COV2.S COVID-19 vaccine or a placebo. Both conserved end residues are part of each CDR3. D genes are given only for firm matches. Clone size, where shown, is once, few, many, or a class for clones that have expanded.

d_call j_call clone_size v_call cdr3_nt cdr3_aa
NA TRBJ2-5 NA TRBV7-8 TGTGCCAGCAGCAAGGGGCATCCCCGGGAGACCCAGTACTTC CASSKGHPRETQYF
TRBD1 TRBJ1-2 NA TRBV29-1 TGCAGCGGGGACAGGGCGGACTATGGCTACACCTTC CSGDRADYGYTF
NA TRBJ2-3 NA TRBV21-1 TGTGCCAGCAGCAAAGCCGGCGGGGGGGCGGCATTGGTGACAGATACGCAGTATTTT CASSKAGGGAALVTDTQYF
NA TRBJ2-3 NA TRBV6-5 TGTGCCAGCACCCTGGGGAGGAGCACAGATACGCAGTATTTT CASTLGRSTDTQYF
NA TRBJ1-1 few TRBV2 TGTGCCAGCAGCGATATTACGAACACTGAAGCTTTCTTT CASSDITNTEAFF
NA TRBJ1-1 NA TRBV4-1 TGCGCCAGCAGCCCGACCCCCGGGACGGCGTTTGAAGCTTTCTTT CASSPTPGTAFEAFF
NA TRBJ2-3 NA TRBV6-2/TRBV6-3 TGTGCCAGCAGTTACTATAGGGGGATGGGAGATACGCAGTATTTT CASSYYRGMGDTQYF
TRBD1 TRBJ2-7 NA TRBV27 TGTGCCAGCAGTTCCCAGGGGGCGTTCTTCTACGAGCAGTACTTC CASSSQGAFFYEQYF
NA TRBJ1-1 once TRBV28 TGTGCCAGCAGTTTTATCAGGGTCGCTGAAGCTTTCTTT CASSFIRVAEAFF
NA TRBJ1-1 NA TRBV6-5 TGTGCCAGCCGGGAGCTAGGTGAAGCTTTCTTT CASRELGEAFF
TRBD2 TRBJ2-1 NA TRBV3-1/TRBV3-2 TGTGCCAGCAGCCAGGGACTAGCGGGGGGCGGCTACAATGAGCAGTTCTTC CASSQGLAGGGYNEQFF
NA TRBJ1-1 NA TRBV18 TGTGCCAGCTCACCGAGGACAGAAGCTATGAACACTGAAGCTTTCTTT CASSPRTEAMNTEAFF
TRBD1 TRBJ1-5 once TRBV6-5 TGTGCCAGCAGGCTGGACAGGGGTTGGAATCAGCCCCAGCATTTT CASRLDRGWNQPQHF
NA TRBJ1-5 NA TRBV5-6 TGTGCCAGCAGCTTAAGAGGGTGGAACAATCAGCCCCAGCATTTT CASSLRGWNNQPQHF
TRBD2 TRBJ2-1 NA TRBV7-2 TGTGCCAGCAGCTTATTTAGCGGGCCTTACAATGAGCAGTTCTTC CASSLFSGPYNEQFF
NA TRBJ1-1 NA TRBV19 TGTGCCAGTAGTGCTAGAACCCGGACAGCTGAAGCTTTCTTT CASSARTRTAEAFF
NA TRBJ2-7 NA TRBV5-1 TGCGCCAGCAGCTTACTACCGGGACAAGTCAGCTACGAGCAGTACTTC CASSLLPGQVSYEQYF
NA TRBJ2-7 NA TRBV6-5 TGTGCCAGCAGTTCAAACTTTTTAGGGTCCTCCTACGAGCAGTACTTC CASSSNFLGSSYEQYF
NA TRBJ2-6 NA TRBV6-5 TGTGCCAGCGGTAAACAGGGAGCCGGGGCCAACGTCCTGACTTTC CASGKQGAGANVLTF
NA TRBJ2-3 NA TRBV11-2 TGTGCCAGCAGCTCATCAGCTGGCGCGGATACGCAGTATTTT CASSSSAGADTQYF
NA TRBJ2-3 NA TRBV4-2 TGTGCCAGCAGCCAGGTGTGGGACGAGAGCACAGATACGCAGTATTTT CASSQVWDESTDTQYF
NA TRBJ1-3 NA TRBV3-1/TRBV3-2 TGTGCCAGCAGCCGAAACAAAAACACCATATATTTT CASSRNKNTIYF
NA TRBJ2-6 NA TRBV7-2 TGTGCCAGCCTCCTGGGGGGCGGGGCCAACGTCCTGACTTTC CASLLGGGANVLTF
TRBD1 TRBJ1-2 few TRBV4-2 TGTGCCAGCAGCCAAGGGACAGGGGGCCGTGGCTACACCTTC CASSQGTGGRGYTF